This T cell receptor beta chain was captured by sequencing in a study of CD8 T cells in Susac syndrome. This CDR3 comprises 13 residues. Trimming cost V 3 bases and J 5 bases; bases outside gene matches: 4. Germline V gives CDR1 DFQATT, CDR2 SNEGSKA (reference sequence). TCR beta from blood CD8+ and CD4+ T cells was sequenced. A quantity of 0.5 to 1 ug RNA underwent reverse transcription using random hexamers. From the immunoSEQ multiplex PCR reads, TCRdb called clonotypes with MiXCR, one entry per CDR3 protein. This table has 300,000 or so distinct CDR3 sequences, approximately 90% appearing once. V is TRBV20-1 and J is TRBJ1-5; 7 bases are a match to TRBD1. This TCR was recovered from a human donor with multiple sclerosis. Sequencing input: CD4+ T cells from PBMCs. The CDR3 nucleotides read TGCAGTGCTAGCAGGGGGAGAGATCAGCCCCAGCATTTT. It encodes CSASRGRDQPQHF.